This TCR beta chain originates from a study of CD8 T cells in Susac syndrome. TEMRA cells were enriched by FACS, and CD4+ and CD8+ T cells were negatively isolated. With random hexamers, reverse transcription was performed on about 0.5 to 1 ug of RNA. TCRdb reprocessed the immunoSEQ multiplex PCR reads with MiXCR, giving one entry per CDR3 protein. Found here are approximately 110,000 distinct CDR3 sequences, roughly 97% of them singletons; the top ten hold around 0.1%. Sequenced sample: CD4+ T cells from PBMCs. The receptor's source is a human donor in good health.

As DNA, the CDR3 is TGTGCCAGCAGCTTGGAGGGGGTTCCCTACGAGCAGTACTTC. This codes for CASSLEGVPYEQYF. V is TRBV5-6 and J is TRBJ2-7; maybe TRBD1 (6 bases). The V end lost 0 bases, the J end lost 2 bases, and 9 bases lay between the germline ends. CDR1 SGHDT and CDR2 YYEEEE come from the germline V gene. The CDR3 loop spans 14 amino acids.